The source of this TCR beta chain is a study of shared clonotypes between healthy human individuals. Libraries were prepared by immunoSEQ multiplex PCR; TCRdb keeps only in-frame clonotypes and omits some of them. The sample lists roughly 1,000,000 clones; 78% were seen once. Germline V gives CDR1 SQVTM, CDR2 ANQGSEA. The CDR3 region is 15 residues in length, termini included. As to this clone: It may be a read error: a sequence one base away is much more abundant. The limits of the CDR3 on the DNA are not certain, so only TCRdb's listed CDR3 is given.

The rearrangement joins TRBV29-1 to TRBJ2-7; the D call TRBD1 from the table was never checked on the DNA. The sequenced material came from memory CD4+ T cells from PBMCs. The sample's subset: CD45RA-negative fraction. The TCR was taken from a man younger than 30 in good health. Some clones in this sample may be carry-over from other donors' samples. This CDR3 reads CSVGVGTGGSYERYF.